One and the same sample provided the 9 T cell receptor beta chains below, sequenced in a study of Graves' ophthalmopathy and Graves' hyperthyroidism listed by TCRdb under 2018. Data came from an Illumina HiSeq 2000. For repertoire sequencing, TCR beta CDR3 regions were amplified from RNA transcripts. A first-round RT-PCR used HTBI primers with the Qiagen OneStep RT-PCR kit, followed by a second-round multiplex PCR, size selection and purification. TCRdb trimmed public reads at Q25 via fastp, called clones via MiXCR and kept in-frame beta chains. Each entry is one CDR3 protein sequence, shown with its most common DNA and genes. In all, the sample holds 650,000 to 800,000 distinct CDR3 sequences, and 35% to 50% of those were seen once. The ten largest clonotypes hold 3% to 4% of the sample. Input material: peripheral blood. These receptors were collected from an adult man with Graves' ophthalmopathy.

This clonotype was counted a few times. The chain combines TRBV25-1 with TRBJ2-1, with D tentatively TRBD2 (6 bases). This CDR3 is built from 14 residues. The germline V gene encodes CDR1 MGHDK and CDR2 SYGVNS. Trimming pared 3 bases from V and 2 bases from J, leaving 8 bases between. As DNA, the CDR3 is TGTGCCAGCAGTGAGGGACTGGCCTACAATGAGCAGTTCTTC. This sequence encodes CASSEGLAYNEQFF.

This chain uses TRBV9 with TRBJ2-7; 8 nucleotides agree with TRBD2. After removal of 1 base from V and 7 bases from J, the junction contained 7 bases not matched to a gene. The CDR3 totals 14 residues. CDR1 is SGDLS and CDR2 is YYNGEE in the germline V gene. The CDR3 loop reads CASSVSGSDIEQYF. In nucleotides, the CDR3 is TGTGCCAGCAGCGTAAGCGGGAGCGATATTGAGCAGTACTTC.

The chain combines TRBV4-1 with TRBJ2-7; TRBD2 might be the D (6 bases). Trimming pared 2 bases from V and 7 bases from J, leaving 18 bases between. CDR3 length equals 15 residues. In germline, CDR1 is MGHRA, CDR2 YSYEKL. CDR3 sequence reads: CASSQPQTRPGEQYF. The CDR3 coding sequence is TGCGCCAGCAGCCAACCCCAGACTAGGCCTGGGGAGCAGTACTTC.

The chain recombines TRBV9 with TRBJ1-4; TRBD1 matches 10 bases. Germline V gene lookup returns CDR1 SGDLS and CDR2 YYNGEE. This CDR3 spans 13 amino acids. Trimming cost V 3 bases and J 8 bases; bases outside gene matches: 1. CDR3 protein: CASSAGQGEKLFF. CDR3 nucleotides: TGTGCCAGCAGCGCGGGACAGGGGGAAAAACTGTTTTTT. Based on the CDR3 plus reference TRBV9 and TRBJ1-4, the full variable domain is DSGVTQTPKHLITATGQRVTLRCSPRSGDLSVYWYQQSLDQGLQFLIQYYNGEERAKGNILERFSAQQFPDLHSELNLSSLELGDSALYFCASSAGQGEKLFFGSGTQLSVL.

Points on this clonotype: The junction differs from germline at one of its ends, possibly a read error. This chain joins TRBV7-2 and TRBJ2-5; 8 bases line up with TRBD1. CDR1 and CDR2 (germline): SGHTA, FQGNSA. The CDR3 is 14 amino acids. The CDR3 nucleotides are TGTGTCAGCAGCTTCCAGGGGGCGGGAGAGACCCAGTACTTC. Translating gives CVSSFQGAGETQYF.

CDR3 bases: TGTGCCAGTAGCGCCGGGACAGGGACGGGCACTGAAGCTTTCTTT. Translating gives CASSAGTGTGTEAFF. V usage is TRBV19 and J usage is TRBJ1-1; 9 bases match TRBD1. The CDR3 runs 15 residues. CDR1 and CDR2 from the germline V gene are LNHDA and SQIVND (reference sequence). With V trimmed by 6 bases and J by 4 bases, 9 bases remained unmatched.

The CDR3 is CASSLFAGTSGEETQYF. The CDR3 nucleotides read TGTGCCAGCAGTTTGTTCGCCGGGACTAGCGGGGAAGAGACCCAGTACTTC. This sequence joins TRBV5-6 and TRBJ2-5; 13 positions agree with TRBD2. The CDR3 covers 17 residues. V dropped 5 bases and J dropped 3; count of bases not matched to a gene: 10. CDR1 and CDR2 (germline): SGHDT, YYEEEE.

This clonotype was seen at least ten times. The CDR3 DNA reads TGTGCCAGCAGACTTAACAGGGGGTGGCAAGCTTTCTTT. It encodes CASRLNRGWQAFF. The V gene is TRBV7-2, the J gene TRBJ1-1; 8 bases map to TRBD1. Losses at the gene ends were 6 bases for V and 9 bases for J; bases not matched to a gene: 9. Germline V lookup: CDR1 SGHTA, CDR2 FQGNSA. The CDR3 is 13 amino acids.

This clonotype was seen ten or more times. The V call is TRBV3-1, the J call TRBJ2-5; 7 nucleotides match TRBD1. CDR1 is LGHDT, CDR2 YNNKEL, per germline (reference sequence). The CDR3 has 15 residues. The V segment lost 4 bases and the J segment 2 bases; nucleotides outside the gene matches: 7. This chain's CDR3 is CASSPSGQVQETQYF. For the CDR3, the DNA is TGTGCCAGCAGCCCCTCCGGACAGGTACAAGAGACCCAGTACTTC.